This entry lists 24 T cell receptor beta chains sequenced from one sample in a study of blood T cell repertoires in COVID-19. Repertoires were generated with immunoSEQ multiplex PCR, while TCRdb's copy carries only in-frame clones and drops some. The repertoire holds under 70,000 clones, with about four fifths as singletons. Sequenced sample: peripheral blood. All receptors come from a human donor in a cohort sampled during active COVID-19.

The chain links TRBV5-1 to TRBJ2-7; tentative D call: TRBD1 (5 bases). The CDR3 is 14 residues long. V was trimmed by 3 bases and J by 2 bases, leaving 12 bases between them. Per germline, CDR1 SGHRS and CDR2 YFSETQ. In DNA form, the CDR3 reads TGCGCCAGCAGCTCGACAGTATCGACCTACGAGCAGTACTTC. It is translated as CASSSTVSTYEQYF.

J is TRBJ2-2 and V is TRBV9, with TRBD2 matching over 9 bases. Germline V lookup: CDR1 SGDLS, CDR2 YYNGEE. This CDR3 spans 19 amino acids. The J segment lost 4 bases and the V segment lost 0 bases, leaving 13 bases of the junction unmatched. CDR3 DNA sequence: TGTGCCAGCAGCGTAGACGAGAGGGGGAGCGGGAGGCGCACCGGGGAGCTGTTTTTT. Protein product: CASSVDERGSGRRTGELFF.

This clone was seen only a few times. V gene TRBV7-9 combines with J gene TRBJ1-2; perhaps TRBD1 as D (6 bases). The CDR3 totals 13 residues. V lost 5 bases and J 7 bases, leaving 14 bases between the germline ends. Germline CDR1 and CDR2: SEHNR and FQNEAQ (reference sequence). The DNA of the CDR3 is TGTGCCAGCAGCACTACAGGGAGCAGTGGCTACACCTTC. Its protein is CASSTTGSSGYTF. The variable domain in full, completed from reference TRBV7-9 and TRBJ1-2, reads DTGVSQNPRHKITKRGQNVTFRCDPISEHNRLYWYRQTLGQGPEFLTYFQNEAQLEKSRLLSDRFSAERPKGSFSTLEIQRTEQGDSAMYLCASSTTGSSGYTFGSGTRLTVV.

This rearrangement joins TRBV7-9 to TRBJ1-2; 7 bases agree with TRBD1. J gave up 3 bases and V 3 bases, and 7 bases lay outside the gene matches. CDR1 SEHNR and CDR2 FQNEAQ come from the germline V gene (reference sequence). The CDR3 covers 15 residues. CDR3 in DNA: TGTGCCAGCAGCTTCGGTTCCGGACAGGACTATGGCTACACCTTC. Its protein product is CASSFGSGQDYGYTF.

This sequence joins TRBV7-9 and TRBJ2-2, with TRBD2 matching over 8 bases. There are 17 residues in the CDR3. Germline values: CDR1 SEHNR, CDR2 FQNEAQ (reference sequence). Losses at the gene ends were 3 bases for V and 4 bases for J; bases not matched to a gene: 10. The CDR3 reads CASSFGTRGGFTGELFF. In DNA form, the CDR3 reads TGTGCCAGCAGCTTTGGGACTCGGGGGGGATTCACCGGGGAGCTGTTTTTT.

This clone was detected a few times. The chain links TRBV6-6 to TRBJ1-6; weak D call: TRBD1 (6 bases). CDR3 length: 13 amino acids. From germline, CDR1 is MNHNY and CDR2 SVGAGI (reference sequence). V lost 7 bases and J 5 bases, leaving 9 bases between the germline ends. CDR3 sequence (DNA): TGTGCCAGCAAGGGACAAGATAATTCACCCCTCCACTTT. Residues: CASKGQDNSPLHF.

This clone was counted once. The chain employs TRBV4-3 and TRBJ2-5; TRBD2 agrees at 11 bases. Germline V gene data show CDR1 as LGHNA and CDR2 as YSLEER. With 3 bases clipped from V and 4 bases from J, the junction kept 1 base outside the gene matches. This CDR3 is 14 amino acids long. The CDR3 DNA sequence: TGCGCCAGCAGCCAGCTAGCGGGAGGAGAGACCCAGTACTTC. This encodes CASSQLAGGETQYF.

This sequence joins TRBV28 and TRBJ2-7, with D tentatively TRBD1 (7 bases). V lost 3 bases and J lost 1, with 10 bases in between. The CDR3 consists of 14 residues. Germline V gene lookup returns CDR1 MDHEN and CDR2 SYDVKM. The chain's CDR3 is CASSLGGQSYEQYF. As DNA, the CDR3 is TGTGCCAGCAGTTTGGGGGGACAGTCCTACGAGCAGTACTTC.

The chain combines TRBV5-1 with TRBJ2-7; TRBD2 is a possible D gene (5 bases). The CDR3 is made up of 14 amino acids. The V end lost 4 bases, the J end lost 5 bases, and 16 bases lay between the germline ends. Germline CDR1 and CDR2: SGHRS and YFSETQ. CDR3 amino acids: CASSPWSMRDEQYF. CDR3 nucleotide sequence: TGCGCCAGCAGCCCGTGGAGCATGAGGGACGAGCAGTACTTC.

This clone was picked up a small number of times. This sequence joins TRBV10-2 and TRBJ1-5; maybe TRBD1 (5 bases). Deletions cut 6 bases from V and 2 bases from J, with 14 bases between. This CDR3 has 15 amino acids. CDR1 is WSHSY and CDR2 is SAAADI in the germline V gene. The CDR3 DNA reads as TGCGCCAGCAGGAGGGAGGGGTCCGGCAATCAGCCCCAGCATTTT. Encoded protein: CASRREGSGNQPQHF.

This clone was recorded only once. This chain connects TRBV7-2 to TRBJ2-1; D possibly corresponds to TRBD2 (5 bases). The CDR3 covers 13 residues. V lost 3 bases and J lost 7, with 10 bases in between. CDR1 and CDR2 (germline): SGHTA, FQGNSA. The CDR3 region is CASSFAEVNEQFF. The DNA of the CDR3 is TGTGCCAGCAGCTTTGCGGAGGTGAATGAGCAGTTCTTC.

The genes are TRBV5-6 and TRBJ1-6; 7 bases align to TRBD1. The CDR3 is 14 residues long. V lost 4 bases and J lost 7; bases outside the gene matches: 5. Germline V gene sequence: CDR1 SGHDT, CDR2 YYEEEE. This chain's CDR3 is CASSPGTENSPLHF. As DNA, the CDR3 is TGTGCCAGCAGCCCCGGGACAGAAAATTCACCCCTCCACTTT.

The V gene is TRBV5-1, the J gene TRBJ2-7, with TRBD1 identical over 7 bases. CDR1 and CDR2 (germline): SGHRS, YFSETQ. Losses at the gene ends were 2 bases for V and 3 bases for J; bases not matched to a gene: 8. There are 15 residues in the CDR3. In DNA form, the CDR3 reads TGCGCCAGCAGCTTAAGTTCAGGGGGTTACTACGAGCAGTACTTC. It specifies CASSLSSGGYYEQYF.

CDR3 coding DNA: TGTGCCAGCAGCCCCGTTCCAGAGACCCAGTACTTC. This gives the protein CASSPVPETQYF. The chain employs TRBV6-6 and TRBJ2-5; D is uncertain. With 6 bases removed from V and 4 bases from J, the gap between germline ends came to 9 bases. Germline V gene lookup returns CDR1 MNHNY and CDR2 SVGAGI (reference sequence). The length of the CDR3 is 12 residues.

The CDR3 region has the DNA TGTGCCAGCAGTTTTTTGGGGACTAGTTACAATGAGCAGTTCTTC. Translating gives CASSFLGTSYNEQFF. J is TRBJ2-1 and V is TRBV28; 8 bases match TRBD2. V shed 3 bases, J shed 4 bases, and the junction held 5 bases outside the gene matches. Germline CDR1 is MDHEN and CDR2 is SYDVKM. The CDR3 runs 15 residues.

The chain carries TRBV5-4 and TRBJ2-7, with 13 bases fitting TRBD2. The V gene's germline CDR1 is SGHNT and CDR2 YYREEE (reference sequence). Germline trimming cut 4 bases from V and 4 bases from J; bases unmatched to any gene: 11. The CDR3 loop spans 17 amino acids. The CDR3 here is CASSRRTSGSLRYEQYF. The CDR3 coding sequence is TGTGCCAGCAGCCGACGGACTAGCGGGAGTCTTAGATACGAGCAGTACTTC.

This sequence joins TRBV12-3 or TRBV12-4 and TRBJ1-1; D not resolved. This CDR3 spans 13 amino acids. Trimming left V 7 bases short and J 13 bases short, with 22 bases between. CDR3 region: CASILGSAGTIFF. In DNA, the CDR3 is TGTGCCAGCATCTTAGGGAGCGCAGGTACGATTTTCTTT.

This chain uses TRBV5-5 with TRBJ2-7; D is possibly TRBD2 (9 bases). The CDR3 is 16 amino acids. V dropped 3 bases and J dropped 3 bases, with 19 bases sitting between them. Germline CDR1 SGHKS, CDR2 YYEKEE (reference sequence). CDR3 coding DNA: TGTGCCAGCAGCTCGTCAGGGGGCGGGAGGGTCTACGAGCAGTACTTC. Its protein is CASSSSGGGRVYEQYF. The whole variable domain, filled in from reference TRBV5-5 and TRBJ2-7, reads DAGVTQSPTHLIKTRGQQVTLRCSPISGHKSVSWYQQVLGQGPQFIFQYYEKEERGRGNFPDRFSARQFPNYSSELNVNALLLGDSALYLCASSSSGGGRVYEQYFGPGTRLTVT.

This chain uses TRBV11-3 with TRBJ1-6; D not resolved. V was cut by 5 bases and J by 9 bases, with 11 bases left in between. CDR3 length: 13 amino acids. Per the germline V gene, CDR1 is SGHNT and CDR2 is YENEEA. The CDR3 DNA sequence: TGTGCCAGCAGCGCCAAAACTGGTTCACCCCTCCACTTT. This translates into CASSAKTGSPLHF.

The chain recombines TRBV5-4 with TRBJ2-1, with a tentative D call TRBD2 (7 bases). The CDR3 loop spans 19 amino acids. V was cut by 7 bases and J by 0 bases, with 26 bases left in between. CDR1 SGHNT and CDR2 YYREEE come from the germline V gene (reference sequence). CDR3 DNA sequence: TGTGCCAGCGGGGGGGCGGGAGCCACCACTAGGAGCTCCTACAATGAGCAGTTCTTC. This sequence encodes CASGGAGATTRSSYNEQFF.

The V and J genes are TRBV28 and TRBJ2-7; TRBD2 matches at 7 bases. The CDR3 runs 14 residues. V trimming: 3 bases; J trimming: 7 bases; junction bases outside the gene matches: 9. From germline, CDR1 is MDHEN and CDR2 SYDVKM. This CDR3 is CASSFGGRETEQYF. CDR3 nucleotides: TGTGCCAGCAGTTTCGGTGGGAGGGAAACTGAGCAGTACTTC.

The V call is TRBV14, the J call TRBJ1-2; 9 positions agree with TRBD1. Losses at the gene ends were 4 bases for V and 4 bases for J; bases not matched to a gene: 4. This CDR3 has 14 residues. Germline V gene data show CDR1 as SGHDN and CDR2 as FVKESK. CDR3 residues: CASSPTQGAYGYTF. CDR3 nucleotide sequence: TGTGCCAGCAGCCCCACACAGGGGGCCTATGGCTACACCTTC.

V is TRBV6-2 or TRBV6-3 and J is TRBJ2-1; possibly TRBD2 for D (6 bases). V lost 5 bases and J lost 6, with 14 bases in between. The CDR3 consists of 14 residues. Germline assignment: CDR1 MNHEY and CDR2 SVGEGT. The CDR3 loop reads CASSNGGIINEQFF. CDR3 nucleotide sequence: TGTGCCAGCAGTAACGGGGGTATTATCAATGAGCAGTTCTTC.

The gene calls are TRBV28 and TRBJ2-5, with TRBD2 matching over 7 bases. The CDR3 runs to 15 residues. The trim removed 6 bases at V and 0 bases at J, leaving 7 bases unmatched. Per the germline V gene, CDR1 is MDHEN and CDR2 is SYDVKM. Here the CDR3 reads CASRSSGSYQETQYF. Here the CDR3 DNA reads TGTGCCAGCAGGTCTAGCGGATCGTACCAAGAGACCCAGTACTTC.